The clone carrying this T cell receptor (beta chain) was detected ten times or more. TCRdb itself ran the reads through MiXCR, one entry per CDR3 protein. Found here are about 240,000 distinct CDR3 sequences, about 28% of them singletons; the top ten hold around 6.8%. The data were taken from a study of kidney transplant recipient with SARS-CoV-2 infection. This CDR3 spans 13 amino acids. Trimming left V 5 bases short and J 0 bases short, with 5 bases between. CDR1 is KGHSH, CDR2 LQKENI, per germline. The TCR sequence derives from a young adult male patient who had COVID-19 and was a kidney transplant recipient. Some T cells may trace back to the graft donor. The sample was a blood sample, taken at baseline and between days 110 and 120 from a kidney transplant recipient. The chain recombines TRBV18 with TRBJ1-3, with D unresolved. The CDR3 loop reads CASSGPSGNTIYF. DNA for the CDR3: TGTGCCAGCTCAGGCCCCTCTGGAAACACCATATATTTT.